Each of the 30 T cell receptor beta chains below was sequenced from the same sample in a study of control samples from healthy donors and cancer patients. Profiled with immunoSEQ multiplex PCR; TCRdb holds only in-frame clones, not every one. The sample has approximately 90,000 clones; around four fifths are singletons. The sample taken for sequencing was blood. The receptors come from a man aged 25-45 years in good health.

About this clone: The same CDR3 can be traced to other DNA sequences in this sample. The chain joins TRBV5-1 to TRBJ2-7; 10 nucleotides agree with TRBD1. J lost 3 bases, V lost 2 bases, and 5 bases had no gene match. In germline, CDR1 is SGHRS, CDR2 YFSETQ. This CDR3 has 15 residues. As DNA, the CDR3 is TGCGCCAGCAGCTTAGGGACAGGGGCCCACTACGAGCAGTACTTC. Amino acid sequence: CASSLGTGAHYEQYF.

By sample fraction, this clone is medium-sized. The rearrangement uses TRBV28 and TRBJ2-2, with D perhaps matching TRBD2 (6 bases). In germline, CDR1 is MDHEN, CDR2 SYDVKM. V was pared by 2 bases and J by 0 bases, with 10 bases between. The CDR3 consists of 16 residues. CDR3 sequence (DNA): TGTGCCAGCAGTTTAAGCGGGTACGCGAACACCGGGGAGCTGTTTTTT. It codes for CASSLSGYANTGELFF.

The chain employs TRBV19 and TRBJ1-1; D may be TRBD1 (5 bases). Trimming removed 1 base from V and 1 base from J, with 16 bases in between. Germline assignment: CDR1 LNHDA and CDR2 SQIVND (reference sequence). The CDR3 runs 17 residues. CDR3 sequence reads: CASSIVGTRGSNTEAFF. The CDR3 DNA is TGTGCCAGTAGTATAGTGGGGACCCGAGGGTCGAACACTGAAGCTTTCTTT.

There are a few counts of this clone. V gene TRBV19 combines with J gene TRBJ1-5; weak D call: TRBD1 (6 bases). The CDR3 is 16 residues long. Germline lookup yields CDR1 LNHDA and CDR2 SQIVND (reference sequence). V was cut by 3 bases and J by 1 base, with 13 bases left in between. The CDR3 here is CASSIWAGASNQPQHF. The CDR3, as DNA: TGTGCCAGTAGTATTTGGGCAGGGGCGAGCAATCAGCCCCAGCATTTT.

The chain has TRBV3-1 (or the pseudogene TRBV3-2) and TRBJ2-2, with D maybe TRBD1 (5 bases). The CDR3 is 14 residues long. Trimming cost V 1 base and J 4 bases, with 7 bases left between them. Germline loops: CDR1 LGHDT, CDR2 YNNKEL (reference sequence). The CDR3 region is CASSQVGATGELFF. CDR3 coding DNA: TGTGCCAGCAGCCAAGTAGGGGCCACCGGGGAGCTGTTTTTT.

The rearrangement joins TRBV20-1 to TRBJ1-1, with a weak D call TRBD1 (5 bases). CDR1 and CDR2 (germline): DFQATT, SNEGSKA (reference sequence). CDR3 length: 15 amino acids. The V gene lost 3 bases and the J gene lost 2 bases, with 16 bases spanning the gap. This chain's CDR3 is CSASDLGQLNTEAFF. The CDR3 DNA reads TGCAGTGCTAGTGACCTGGGGCAGCTAAACACTGAAGCTTTCTTT.

This chain uses TRBV30 with TRBJ1-5; D gene uncertain. V gave up 1 base and J gave up 0 bases, with 7 bases separating them. In germline, CDR1 is GTSNPN, CDR2 SVGIG (reference sequence). The CDR3 loop spans 14 amino acids. CDR3 sequence (DNA): TGTGCCTGGAGTGAGGGAAATAGCAATCAGCCCCAGCATTTT. Its translation is CAWSEGNSNQPQHF.

This chain uses TRBV12-3 or TRBV12-4 with TRBJ1-4; D remains unclear. The CDR3 sequence is 13 residues long. The V end was cut by 2 bases, the J end by 2 bases, with 3 bases between. CDR3: CASSLRTNEKLFF. For the CDR3, the DNA is TGTGCCAGCAGTTTACGGACTAATGAAAAACTGTTTTTT.

This clone was counted a few times. V gene TRBV7-9 combines with J gene TRBJ2-5, with TRBD1 matching over 7 bases. The trim removed 5 bases at V and 1 base at J, leaving 4 bases unmatched. Germline lookup yields CDR1 SEHNR and CDR2 FQNEAQ (reference sequence). CDR3 length equals 14 residues. CDR3 bases: TGTGCCAGCAGCCCCAGGGACAGCCAAGAGACCCAGTACTTC. This encodes CASSPRDSQETQYF.

The chain couples TRBV14 to TRBJ1-1, with D unclear. Germline V CDR1 and CDR2: SGHDN, FVKESK. The CDR3 covers 22 residues. V dropped 0 bases and J dropped 3 bases, with 32 bases sitting between them. The CDR3: CASSQEHLGSQLRKRLDTEAFF. In DNA, the CDR3 is TGTGCCAGCAGCCAAGAACATCTAGGGTCACAGCTAAGAAAAAGACTGGACACTGAAGCTTTCTTT. The whole variable domain, remainder taken from reference TRBV14 and TRBJ1-1, is EAGVTQFPSHSVIEKGQTVTLRCDPISGHDNLYWYRRVMGKEIKFLLHFVKESKQDESGMPNNRFLAERTGGTYSTLKVQPAELEDSGVYFCASSQEHLGSQLRKRLDTEAFFGQGTRLTVV.

The J gene is TRBJ1-3, the V gene TRBV18, with D perhaps matching TRBD1 (6 bases). Germline V gives CDR1 KGHSH, CDR2 LQKENI. Between the trimmed V and J ends, which lost 4 bases and 0 bases, there was a span of 10 bases. This CDR3 comprises 15 residues. The chain's CDR3 is CASSRTGHSGNTIYF. The CDR3 coding sequence is TGTGCCAGCTCACGAACGGGACACTCTGGAAACACCATATATTTT.

This clone was observed a handful of times. CDR3 amino acids: CASSNPSPLHF. DNA of the CDR3: TGTGCCAGCAGCAATCCTTCACCCCTCCACTTT. The chain carries TRBV6-2 or TRBV6-3 and TRBJ1-6, with D uncertain. Trimming took off 6 bases at V and 9 bases at J, with 6 bases between the two ends. The CDR3 runs to 11 residues. Germline lookup yields CDR1 MNHEY and CDR2 SVGEGT.

This clone was seen once. The junction shows a germline mismatch at one end, possibly a read error. This chain uses TRBV5-8 with TRBJ2-7, with 8 bases lining up with TRBD1. This CDR3 has 14 residues. Germline assignment: CDR1 SGHTS and CDR2 YDEGEE. CDR3 coding DNA: TGTGCCAGCAGCTTGGGGGCAGGGGGCACCGCGGGGCGCTTC. Its translation: CASSLGAGGTAGRF.

Only a few counts were recorded for this clone. The chain couples TRBV27 to TRBJ1-1, with D possibly TRBD1 on 5 matching bases. Trimming pared 0 bases from V and 4 bases from J, leaving 15 bases between. The CDR3 spans 16 residues. Germline-derived CDR1 and CDR2 are MNHEY and SMNVEV (reference sequence). The CDR3, as DNA: TGTGCCAGCAGTTTATCCTGGGGGGTATTCGGCACTGAAGCTTTCTTT. Residues: CASSLSWGVFGTEAFF.

V gene TRBV30 combines with J gene TRBJ1-2, with D possibly matching TRBD1 (6 bases). Germline CDR1 and CDR2: GTSNPN and SVGIG (reference sequence). Trimming took 0 bases from V and 3 from J, leaving 11 bases between them. The CDR3 runs 14 residues. CDR3 loop: CAWSVRGGYYGYTF. In DNA form, the CDR3 reads TGTGCCTGGAGTGTCAGGGGCGGCTACTATGGCTACACCTTC.

The genes are TRBV6-5 and TRBJ2-1, with unresolved D. The CDR3 contains 11 residues. Germline V gene lookup returns CDR1 MNHEY and CDR2 SVGAGI. V dropped 5 bases and J dropped 10 bases, with 9 bases sitting between them. The CDR3 sequence: CASSMYTEQFF. CDR3 in DNA: TGTGCCAGCAGTATGTACACAGAGCAGTTCTTC.

The V gene is TRBV4-2, the J gene TRBJ2-3; D is uncertain. From germline, CDR1 is LGHNA and CDR2 YNFKEQ. V was trimmed by 1 base and J by 0 bases, leaving 8 bases between them. The CDR3 has 15 amino acids. CDR3 bases: TGTGCCAGCAGCCAAGCGGTCCCTAGCACAGATACGCAGTATTTT. Translation: CASSQAVPSTDTQYF.

The gene calls are TRBV19 and TRBJ2-2; D is undetermined. This CDR3 contains 14 residues. Trimming removed 5 bases at V and 8 bases at J, with 15 bases between. CDR1 and CDR2 (germline): LNHDA, SQIVND (reference sequence). CDR3 residues: CASSPTNLRGELFF. The DNA for the CDR3 is TGTGCCAGTAGTCCCACGAATCTCAGGGGGGAGCTGTTTTTT. The variable domain in full, with the rest retrieved from reference TRBV19 and TRBJ2-2, is DGGITQSPKYLFRKEGQNVTLSCEQNLNHDAMYWYRQDPGQGLRLIYYSQIVNDFQKGDIAEGYSVSREKKESFPLTVTSAQKNPTAFYLCASSPTNLRGELFFGEGSRLTVL.

V is TRBV4-2 and J is TRBJ1-4; the D gene is possibly TRBD1 (5 bases). This CDR3 contains 16 residues. CDR1 is LGHNA, CDR2 YNFKEQ, per germline. V lost 2 bases and J 0 bases, leaving 10 bases between the germline ends. This CDR3 reads CASSQQTATTNEKLFF. The DNA of the CDR3 is TGTGCCAGCAGCCAACAGACAGCCACAACTAATGAAAAACTGTTTTTT.

This clone has just one count. The chain has TRBV4-1 and TRBJ1-3; a weak D match, TRBD1 (5 bases). From germline, CDR1 is MGHRA and CDR2 YSYEKL. The V gene lost 4 bases and the J gene lost 0 bases, with 10 bases spanning the gap. The CDR3 consists of 15 residues. In DNA, the CDR3 is TGCGCCAGCAGCCTCCGGGGGATCTCTGGAAACACCATATATTTT. Protein: CASSLRGISGNTIYF.

The V gene is TRBV7-6, the J gene TRBJ2-1; 9 bases are shared with TRBD2. CDR1 and CDR2 from the germline V gene are SGHVS and FNYEAQ. The CDR3 has 16 amino acids. J was trimmed by 5 bases and V by 5 bases; bases with no gene match: 10. CDR3 in DNA: TGTGCCAGCAGCGCACGCGGGGGGGCCGGGGACAATGAGCAGTTCTTC. Encoded protein: CASSARGGAGDNEQFF.

This clone was observed a handful of times. The chain has TRBV5-6 and TRBJ2-3; D is possibly TRBD1 or TRBD2 (6 bases each). CDR3 length: 17 residues. Germline loops: CDR1 SGHDT, CDR2 YYEEEE. Trimming took 1 base from V and 6 from J, leaving 21 bases between them. The CDR3 bases are TGTGCCAGCAGCTTGTCTATCCGAACGGGGGCTACGGATACGCAGTATTTT. As protein: CASSLSIRTGATDTQYF. Full variable domain (missing parts from reference TRBV5-6 and TRBJ2-3): DAGVTQSPTHLIKTRGQQVTLRCSPKSGHDTVSWYQQALGQGPQFIFQYYEEEERQRGNFPDRFSGHQFPNYSSELNVNALLLGDSALYLCASSLSIRTGATDTQYFGPGTRLTVL.

The chain uses TRBV11-3 and TRBJ2-3; 9 bases agree with TRBD2. This CDR3 comprises 16 residues. The J segment lost 0 bases and the V segment lost 2 bases, leaving 3 bases of the junction unmatched. Per the germline V gene, CDR1 is SGHNT and CDR2 is YENEEA. As DNA, the CDR3 is TGTGCCAGCAGCTTAATCAGCGGGGGGAGCACAGATACGCAGTATTTT. Residues: CASSLISGGSTDTQYF.

This clone appeared many times. This sample also contains other DNA sequences that code for the same CDR3. The rearrangement links TRBV4-1 to TRBJ2-1, with 10 bases identical to TRBD2. The ends lost 2 bases at V and 2 bases at J; junction bases unmatched: 0. Germline V gives CDR1 MGHRA, CDR2 YSYEKL. This CDR3 region has 15 residues. The CDR3 DNA sequence: TGCGCCAGCAGCCAACTAGCGGGAGCCTACAATGAGCAGTTCTTC. Its translation is CASSQLAGAYNEQFF.

J is TRBJ1-1 and V is TRBV7-9, with a weak D call TRBD1 (5 bases). With 1 base removed from V and 7 bases from J, the gap between germline ends came to 7 bases. Per the germline V gene, CDR1 is SEHNR and CDR2 is FQNEAQ (reference sequence). CDR3 length: 12 amino acids. The CDR3 DNA is TGTGCCAGCAGCTTAGAGGGGCTTGAAGCTTTCTTT. Amino acid sequence: CASSLEGLEAFF.

The chain uses TRBV6-5 and TRBJ2-2; 7 nucleotides line up with TRBD2. This CDR3 spans 16 amino acids. Germline V gives CDR1 MNHEY, CDR2 SVGAGI. The V and J ends lost 0 bases and 4 bases, in that order; junction bases with no gene match: 5. Here the CDR3 DNA reads TGTGCCAGCAGTTACTCCCCTAGCGGCCTCACCGGGGAGCTGTTTTTT. Encoded protein: CASSYSPSGLTGELFF.

The chain recombines TRBV5-6 with TRBJ1-1; D unresolved. Trimming cost V 1 base and J 7 bases, with 14 bases left between them. This CDR3 comprises 14 residues. In germline, CDR1 is SGHDT, CDR2 YYEEEE. CDR3 DNA sequence: TGTGCCAGCAGCTTGCCAGAAAGAAGCGGTGAAGCTTTCTTT. Protein sequence: CASSLPERSGEAFF. Drawing the rest from reference TRBV5-6 and TRBJ1-1, the complete variable domain is DAGVTQSPTHLIKTRGQQVTLRCSPKSGHDTVSWYQQALGQGPQFIFQYYEEEERQRGNFPDRFSGHQFPNYSSELNVNALLLGDSALYLCASSLPERSGEAFFGQGTRLTVV.

The J gene is TRBJ1-1, the V gene TRBV5-1; D is unclear. The CDR3 extends over 15 amino acids. Trimming pared 0 bases from V and 3 bases from J, leaving 12 bases between. Germline CDR1 and CDR2: SGHRS and YFSETQ. CDR3 in DNA: TGCGCCAGCAGCTTGGAGCCGGGCGTTTACACTGAAGCTTTCTTT. This codes for CASSLEPGVYTEAFF.

The chain uses TRBV30 and TRBJ1-1, with D unresolved. Deletions cut 3 bases from V and 2 bases from J, with 4 bases between. This CDR3 has 11 amino acids. CDR1 and CDR2 from the germline V gene are GTSNPN and SVGIG (reference sequence). In nucleotides, the CDR3 is TGTGCCTGGAGACACAACACTGAAGCTTTCTTT. This codes for CAWRHNTEAFF.

This chain connects TRBV5-1 to TRBJ1-2; tentatively, D is TRBD1 (5 bases). The length of the CDR3 is 14 residues. Germline loops: CDR1 SGHRS, CDR2 YFSETQ. Trimming took off 0 bases at V and 2 bases at J, with 8 bases between the two ends. As DNA, the CDR3 is TGCGCCAGCAGCTTGGAGGGGCTAAACTATGGCTACACCTTC. Translating gives CASSLEGLNYGYTF.